This T cell receptor beta chain was recovered during a study of cytomegalovirus exposure and HLA in healthy donors. Study-level points and caveats: Reports described diagnosis of cytomegalovirus status by the classifier as highly specific and sensitive.

The V end was cut by 1 base, the J end by 7 bases, with 11 bases between. This CDR3 contains 13 residues. Germline V gene data show CDR1 as GTSNPN and CDR2 as SVGIG (reference sequence). The PCR made use of 60 Vbeta and 13 Jbeta primers. Here immunoSEQ multiplex PCR was the method, and the copy in TCRdb shows in-frame clones only, minus some. The sample features roughly 100,000 clones, with around 3.5% in its top ten. About this clone itself: Its specificity is unknown.

This TCR was sampled from a man aged 35 to 55 in good health and CMV-seronegative. Sequencing was carried out using PBMCs. The V gene is TRBV30, the J gene TRBJ1-5; D gene ambiguous. The CDR3 nucleotides read TGTGCCTGGAGTGGGCAAGGCGGGCAGCCCCAGCATTTT. Protein product: CAWSGQGGQPQHF.